A selection of T cell receptor beta chains follows, all from one sample in a study of T cell responses to AZD1222 COVID-19 vaccine. The data were produced by immunoSEQ multiplex PCR, yet TCRdb's version contains in-frame clones alone and is incomplete. The sample carries about 75,000 clones, 88% recorded once. Sequencing used peripheral blood, obtained 28 days after the second dose of the MenACWY control vaccine. Receptors originate from an adult who received the MenACWY meningococcal vaccine as a control. Each CDR3 is given with its conserved first and last residue. A D gene is named only where the DNA matches it firmly. A clone size is listed for some rows: how often the clone was seen (once, few, many), or a class if it is expanded.

.	TRBV19	TRBJ1-4	.	CASSTDSATNEKLFF	TGTGCCAGTAGTACAGACAGTGCAACTAATGAAAAACTGTTTTTT
TRBD1	TRBV20-1	TRBJ1-4	.	CSANDRVEKLFF	TGCAGTGCTAATGACAGGGTTGAAAAACTGTTTTTT
TRBD1	TRBV7-9	TRBJ2-5	.	CASSSPPGQGPRETQYF	TGTGCCAGCAGCTCCCCCCCGGGACAGGGACCGAGGGAGACCCAGTACTTC
.	TRBV3-1/TRBV3-2	TRBJ1-6	.	CASSWGSRASPLHF	TGTGCCAGCAGTTGGGGGAGCCGCGCTTCACCCCTCCACTTT
TRBD2	TRBV19	TRBJ2-5	.	CASSPLAGGTSGQETQYF	TGTGCCAGTAGTCCACTAGCGGGGGGGACCTCGGGCCAAGAGACCCAGTACTTC
TRBD2	TRBV29-1	TRBJ2-5	.	CSATGTSGKTQYF	TGCAGCGCCACCGGGACTAGCGGAAAGACCCAGTACTTC
TRBD1	TRBV5-4	TRBJ2-2	.	CASSFGTGENTGELFF	TGTGCCAGCAGCTTTGGGACAGGGGAGAACACCGGGGAGCTGTTTTTT
.	TRBV5-4	TRBJ2-1	.	CASSHRDGGYNEQFF	TGTGCCAGCAGCCACCGGGACGGCGGATACAATGAGCAGTTCTTC
TRBD1	TRBV29-1	TRBJ2-5	.	CSAGQNTQETQYF	TGCAGCGCGGGACAGAATACTCAAGAGACCCAGTACTTC
.	TRBV20-1	TRBJ1-2	.	CSAETDYGYTF	TGCAGTGCGGAGACAGACTATGGCTACACCTTC
TRBD1	TRBV6-1	TRBJ1-5	.	CASSEVTGTGNQPQHF	TGTGCCAGCAGTGAAGTAACCGGGACAGGGAATCAGCCCCAGCATTTT
.	TRBV6-1	TRBJ1-3	few	CASSEGVYSGNTIYF	TGTGCCAGCAGTGAAGGTGTTTACTCTGGAAACACCATATATTTT
.	TRBV28	TRBJ2-1	.	CASSRDPTISYNEQFF	TGTGCCAGCAGTCGGGACCCAACCATCTCCTACAATGAGCAGTTCTTC
TRBD1	TRBV4-3	TRBJ2-3	.	CASSQEGTGGADTQYF	TGCGCCAGCAGCCAAGAGGGGACAGGGGGCGCAGATACGCAGTATTTT
TRBD1	TRBV10-3	TRBJ1-1	.	CAISRGQGAEAFF	TGTGCCATCAGCCGGGGACAGGGGGCTGAAGCTTTCTTT
.	TRBV5-4	TRBJ2-1	.	CASSFVSNRLPNEQFF	TGTGCCAGCAGCTTTGTGTCCAACAGGCTTCCGAATGAGCAGTTCTTC
TRBD2	TRBV5-1	TRBJ2-3	once	CASSWSTSGGVPMAQYF	TGCGCCAGCAGCTGGTCGACTAGCGGGGGGGTCCCTATGGCGCAGTATTTT
TRBD1	TRBV7-2	TRBJ1-1	.	CASSQDRGNTEAFF	TGTGCCAGCAGCCAAGACAGGGGGAACACTGAAGCTTTCTTT
.	TRBV9	TRBJ1-2	once	CASSVSQGDYGYTF	TGTGCCAGCAGCGTGTCACAGGGTGACTATGGCTACACCTTC
TRBD2	TRBV12-5	TRBJ2-1	.	CASGLVLSGGANEQFF	TGTGCTAGTGGTTTGGTACTTAGCGGGGGGGCCAATGAGCAGTTCTTC
.	TRBV7-2	TRBJ1-4	.	CASSSRTGNEKLFF	TGTGCCAGCAGCTCAAGGACCGGTAATGAAAAACTGTTTTTT
.	TRBV14	TRBJ2-2	.	CASSLTFAGELFF	TGTGCCAGCAGCCTTACCTTTGCCGGGGAGCTGTTTTTT
.	TRBV18	TRBJ2-2	.	CASSPRTVGNTGELFF	TGTGCCAGCTCACCACGCACCGTTGGAAACACCGGGGAGCTGTTTTTT
TRBD2	TRBV7-3	TRBJ2-1	.	CASSLASGIQYNEQFF	TGTGCCAGCAGCTTAGCTAGCGGGATACAATACAATGAGCAGTTCTTC
.	TRBV15	TRBJ1-4	.	CATSRGTDEKTF	TGTGCCACCAGCAGAGGGACTGACGAGAAAACTTTT
.	TRBV12-3/TRBV12-4	TRBJ1-1	.	CASITTAGTEAFF	TGTGCCAGCATTACGACAGCGGGCACTGAAGCTTTCTTT
.	TRBV7-5	TRBJ2-7	.	CARSRSVPDDPYEQYF	TGTGCCAGAAGCCGAAGTGTCCCAGACGATCCCTACGAGCAGTACTTC
.	TRBV6-4	TRBJ2-3	.	CASSETGAYSDTQYF	TGTGCCAGCAGTGAGACGGGGGCTTACTCAGATACGCAGTATTTT
TRBD1	TRBV7-8	TRBJ1-6	.	CASSPGTGGLLSSYNSPLHF	TGTGCCAGCAGCCCCGGGACAGGGGGTCTGTTGAGCTCCTATAATTCACCCCTCCACTTT
TRBD2	TRBV6-4	TRBJ2-1	.	CASSDSRGGYNEQFF	TGTGCCAGCAGTGACTCGCGGGGGGGCTACAATGAGCAGTTCTTC
.	TRBV5-4	TRBJ1-6	.	CASSLRGVPGNSPLHF	TGTGCCAGCAGCTTGCGTGGGGTGCCAGGTAATTCACCCCTCCACTTT
TRBD1	TRBV12-5	TRBJ2-7	.	CASGSGTGNFEQYF	TGTGCTAGTGGTTCCGGGACAGGGAACTTCGAGCAGTACTTC
.	TRBV7-3	TRBJ2-3	.	CASSWVKQDTQYF	TGTGCCAGCAGCTGGGTCAAACAGGATACGCAGTATTTT
TRBD2	TRBV5-1	TRBJ2-5	once	CASSLGTSGVVETQYF	TGCGCCAGCAGCTTGGGGACTAGCGGGGTGGTCGAGACCCAGTACTTC
TRBD2	TRBV5-1	TRBJ2-5	.	CASSPAGTSGEETQYF	TGCGCCAGCAGCCCAGCCGGGACTAGCGGGGAAGAGACCCAGTACTTC
.	TRBV19	TRBJ2-1	.	CASTNPPERNEQFF	TGTGCCAGTACGAACCCCCCGGAGAGGAATGAGCAGTTCTTC
.	TRBV12-3/TRBV12-4	TRBJ2-1	few	CASSRGANEQFF	TGTGCCAGCAGCCGCGGCGCAAATGAGCAGTTCTTC
.	TRBV9	TRBJ1-3	.	CASSERALGNTIYF	TGTGCCAGCAGCGAGCGGGCCCTTGGAAACACCATATATTTT
.	TRBV7-9	TRBJ2-2	.	CASRLISGNTGELFF	TGTGCCAGCAGACTTATCTCAGGGAACACCGGGGAGCTGTTTTTT
.	TRBV19	TRBJ1-1	.	CASRFGGDTANTEAFF	TGTGCCAGTAGGTTTGGGGGAGACACCGCGAACACTGAAGCTTTCTTT
.	TRBV20-1	TRBJ2-3	.	CSASEGSGTPRDTQYF	TGCAGTGCTAGTGAAGGTAGCGGTACTCCACGAGATACGCAGTATTTT
.	TRBV5-1	TRBJ2-1	.	CASSPGFSPSYNEQFF	TGCGCCAGCAGCCCTGGGTTTAGTCCCTCCTACAATGAGCAGTTCTTC